This is a list of T cell receptor beta chains from one sample in a study of OX40 agonist ivuxolimab in advanced cancers. Libraries were prepared by immunoSEQ multiplex PCR; TCRdb keeps only in-frame clonotypes and omits some of them. The table has tens of thousands of clones, about 93% seen once. This specimen consisted of CD4+ or CD8+ T cells sorted from blood, obtained in a trial of the OX40 agonist ivuxolimab. Every receptor here comes from an adult with an advanced solid tumor such as melanoma, head and neck, liver or kidney cancer. The CDR3 runs from the conserved cysteine through the conserved F or W.

V	J	CDR3
TRBV18	TRBJ2-6	CASSPLTSGRTSGANVLTF
TRBV11-2	TRBJ2-5	CATRSSGIQETQYF
TRBV4-1	TRBJ2-3	CASSQVLITDTQYF
TRBV5-1	TRBJ1-1	CASRPGQVFSEAFF
TRBV7-2	TRBJ2-1	CASSSRPIAGFNEQFF
TRBV7-9	TRBJ2-2	CASSVDRAGELFF
TRBV7-9	TRBJ2-5	CASSFRGRQETQYF
TRBV2	TRBJ2-1	CASPRGNNEQFF
TRBV28	TRBJ2-7	CASSLGNSYEQYF
TRBV7-2	TRBJ2-2	CASSVSFANTGELFF
TRBV28	TRBJ2-7	CASSPAGQLTYEQYF
TRBV28	TRBJ1-2	CASSWGGGSFYGYTF
TRBV25-1	TRBJ2-7	CASSESVAATYEQYF
TRBV18	TRBJ2-2	CASSPQGNTGELFF
TRBV18	TRBJ2-1	CASSPPGAAQGNEQFF
TRBV5-6	TRBJ2-5	CASSLKLGETQYF
TRBV5-4	TRBJ2-1	CASSPQAGGGGEQFF
TRBV9	TRBJ2-1	CASSAGTFSYNEQFF
TRBV11-2	TRBJ2-5	CASSLMGPQETQYF
TRBV28	TRBJ2-7	CASSLWGGRDEQYF
TRBV7-8	TRBJ2-2	CASSGRITGELFF
TRBV6-5	TRBJ2-7	CASGLAGGPTDEQYF
TRBV28	TRBJ1-2	CASSLTANYGYTF
TRBV2	TRBJ2-5	CASSARQGGPQETQYF
TRBV5-4	TRBJ2-7	CASSGGVGEQYF
TRBV5-8	TRBJ2-7	CASSEGISYEQYF
TRBV2	TRBJ1-5	CASSAGQVNQPQHF
TRBV6-5	TRBJ1-1	CASSYGGGNTEAFF
TRBV27	TRBJ1-1	CASRPLTGRGTEAFF
TRBV28	TRBJ1-2	CASSLGDNYGYTF
TRBV7-2	TRBJ2-7	CASSLIAGGAYEQYF
TRBV28	TRBJ1-5	CASTRTGSSNQPQHF
TRBV19	TRBJ1-2	CASSTGYGYTF
TRBV2	TRBJ2-1	CASRDQGLAGDEQFF
TRBV7-7	TRBJ2-1	CASSLGRYNEQFF
TRBV2	TRBJ1-6	CASSTNRGFNSPLHF
TRBV18	TRBJ1-2	CASSIQDRSQGGYTF
TRBV9	TRBJ2-3	CASSVGGDTQYF
TRBV6-6	TRBJ2-5	CASSWGQGGETQYF
TRBV7-2	TRBJ2-3	CASSSGLFTDTQYF
TRBV28	TRBJ1-5	CASTVGYALRGQPQHF
TRBV5-4	TRBJ1-6	CASSLPGQANSPLHF
TRBV9	TRBJ1-3	CASSVELAGNTIYF
TRBV7-2	TRBJ1-6	CASSRYAGNSPLHF
TRBV4-2	TRBJ1-3	CASSQGGFSGNTIYF
TRBV21-1	TRBJ2-4	CASSKGALAKNIQYF